What follows describes a single T cell receptor beta chain. Its antigen is not identified. On the day of bone marrow donation, the related graft donor provided peripheral blood. Cells defined as naive were viable CD3+CD4+ or CD3+CD8+ and CCR7+CD45RA+CD45RO-CD95-CD27+CD28+. These data come from a study of T cells after posttransplantation cyclophosphamide. Trimming at V came to 1 base and at J to 4 bases, leaving 10 bases not matched to a gene. The CDR3 has 16 amino acids. The germline CDR1 and CDR2 sequences are SGHVS and FQNEAQ. Overall study results and limits: After PTCy, TRB diversity resembled that of CNI/methotrexate controls. Later blood repertoires were often dominated by clones from the donor CD8+ memory compartment.

Some clones are missing from TCRdb's copy, which holds only in-frame ones; the method was immunoSEQ multiplex PCR. Among over 20,000 clones listed, 95% to 99% were seen once. This clonotype was sampled from a man aged 35-49 years in good health, CMV-negative, and a related stem cell transplant donor. Sample: naive CD8+ T cells sorted from PBMCs. J is TRBJ2-7 and V is TRBV7-8; 7 bases are a match to TRBD2. The CDR3 DNA follows: TGTGCCAGCAGCTTAGGGTCCCAGGCGGGAGCTTACGAGCAGTACTTC. This gives the protein CASSLGSQAGAYEQYF.